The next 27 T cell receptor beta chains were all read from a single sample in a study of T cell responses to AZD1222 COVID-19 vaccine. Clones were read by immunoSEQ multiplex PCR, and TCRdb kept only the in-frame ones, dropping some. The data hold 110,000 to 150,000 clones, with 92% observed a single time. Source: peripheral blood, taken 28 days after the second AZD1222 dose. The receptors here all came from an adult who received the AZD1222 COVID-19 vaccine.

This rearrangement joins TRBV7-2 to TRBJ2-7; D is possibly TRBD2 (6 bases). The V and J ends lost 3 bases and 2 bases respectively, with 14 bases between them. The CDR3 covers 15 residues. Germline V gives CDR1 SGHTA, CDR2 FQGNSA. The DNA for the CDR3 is TGTGCCAGCAGCTTTAGTAGCGGTATACCCTACGAGCAGTACTTC. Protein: CASSFSSGIPYEQYF.

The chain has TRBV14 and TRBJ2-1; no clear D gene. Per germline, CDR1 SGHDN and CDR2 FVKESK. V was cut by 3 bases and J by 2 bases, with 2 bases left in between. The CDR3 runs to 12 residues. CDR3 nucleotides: TGTGCCAGCAGCCACCCCTACAATGAGCAGTTCTTC. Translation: CASSHPYNEQFF. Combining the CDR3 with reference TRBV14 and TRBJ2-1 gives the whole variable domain EAGVTQFPSHSVIEKGQTVTLRCDPISGHDNLYWYRRVMGKEIKFLLHFVKESKQDESGMPNNRFLAERTGGTYSTLKVQPAELEDSGVYFCASSHPYNEQFFGPGTRLTVL.

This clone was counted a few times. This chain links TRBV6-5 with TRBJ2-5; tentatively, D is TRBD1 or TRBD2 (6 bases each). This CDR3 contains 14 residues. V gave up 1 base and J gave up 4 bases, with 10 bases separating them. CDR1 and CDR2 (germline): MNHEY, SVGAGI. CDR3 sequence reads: CASSYFEGGETQYF. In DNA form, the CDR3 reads TGTGCCAGCAGTTACTTCGAGGGGGGAGAGACCCAGTACTTC.

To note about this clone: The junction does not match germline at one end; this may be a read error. CDR3 DNA: TGTGCCAGCAGCGTAGCAGGGGGCACAGATACGCAGTATTTT. Protein sequence: CASSVAGGTDTQYF. This chain uses TRBV11-1 with TRBJ2-3, with D maybe TRBD1 (6 bases). Germline CDR1 SGHAT, CDR2 FQDESV (reference sequence). The CDR3 spans 14 residues. The variable domain in full, with the rest retrieved from reference TRBV11-1 and TRBJ2-3, is EAEVAQSPRYKITEKSQAVAFWCDPISGHATLYWYRQILGQGPELLVQFQDESVVDDSQLPKDRFSAERLKGVDSTLKIQPAELGDSAMYLCASSVAGGTDTQYFGPGTRLTVL.

In DNA form, the CDR3 reads TGTGCCACCAGTGATGCCGGGACAGATAATCAGCCCCAGCATTTT. It codes for CATSDAGTDNQPQHF. The chain links TRBV24-1 to TRBJ1-5, with 7 nucleotides matching TRBD1. V was pared by 3 bases and J by 4 bases, with 5 bases of the junction left unmatched. CDR1 and CDR2 (germline): KGHDR, SFDVKD. This CDR3 has 15 amino acids.

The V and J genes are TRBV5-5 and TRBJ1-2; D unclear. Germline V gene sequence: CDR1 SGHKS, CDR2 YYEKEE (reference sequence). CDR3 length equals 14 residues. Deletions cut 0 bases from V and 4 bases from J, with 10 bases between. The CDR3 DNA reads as TGTGCCAGCAGCTTGGGTGCGGACCTCTATGGCTACACCTTC. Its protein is CASSLGADLYGYTF.

The CDR3 region is CASSSKAGGPYEQYF. The DNA for the CDR3 is TGTGCCAGCAGTTCAAAAGCGGGAGGGCCCTACGAGCAGTACTTC. V usage is TRBV28 and J usage is TRBJ2-7; 10 bases line up with TRBD2. CDR1 and CDR2 from the germline V gene are MDHEN and SYDVKM. Trimming cost V 4 bases and J 2 bases; bases outside gene matches: 5. The CDR3 extends over 15 amino acids.

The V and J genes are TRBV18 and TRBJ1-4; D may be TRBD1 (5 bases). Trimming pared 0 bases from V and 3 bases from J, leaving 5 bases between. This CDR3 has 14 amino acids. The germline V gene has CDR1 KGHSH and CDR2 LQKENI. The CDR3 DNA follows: TGTGCCAGCTCACCACCAGGGGCTAATGAAAAACTGTTTTTT. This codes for CASSPPGANEKLFF.

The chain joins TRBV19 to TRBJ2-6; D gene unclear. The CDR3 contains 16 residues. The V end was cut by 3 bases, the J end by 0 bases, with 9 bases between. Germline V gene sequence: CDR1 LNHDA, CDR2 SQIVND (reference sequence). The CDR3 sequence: CASSMMVSSGANVLTF. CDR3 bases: TGTGCCAGTAGTATGATGGTCTCCTCTGGGGCCAACGTCCTGACTTTC.

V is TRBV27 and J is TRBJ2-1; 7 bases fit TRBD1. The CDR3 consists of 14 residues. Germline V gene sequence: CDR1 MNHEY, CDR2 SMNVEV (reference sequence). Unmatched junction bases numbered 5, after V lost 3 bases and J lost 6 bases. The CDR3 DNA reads TGTGCCAGCAGTTTCTACCGGGACAGCAATGAGCAGTTCTTC. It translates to CASSFYRDSNEQFF.

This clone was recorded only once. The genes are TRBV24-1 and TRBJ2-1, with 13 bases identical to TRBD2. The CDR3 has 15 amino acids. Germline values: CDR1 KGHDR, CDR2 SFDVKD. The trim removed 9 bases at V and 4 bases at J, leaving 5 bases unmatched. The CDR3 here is CATSGTSGTYNEQFF. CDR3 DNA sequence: TGTGCCACCTCCGGGACTAGCGGGACATACAATGAGCAGTTCTTC.

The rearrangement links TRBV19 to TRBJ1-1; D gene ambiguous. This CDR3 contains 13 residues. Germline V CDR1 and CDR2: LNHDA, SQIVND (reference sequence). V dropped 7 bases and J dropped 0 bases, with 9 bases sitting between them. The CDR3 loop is CASTLSLNTEAFF. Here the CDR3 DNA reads TGTGCCAGTACCCTTAGTCTGAACACTGAAGCTTTCTTT.

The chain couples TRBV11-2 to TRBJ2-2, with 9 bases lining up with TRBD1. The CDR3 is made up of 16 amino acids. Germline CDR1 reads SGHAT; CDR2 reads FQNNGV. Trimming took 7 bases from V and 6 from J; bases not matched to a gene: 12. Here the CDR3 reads CASNLEDRGLSGELFF. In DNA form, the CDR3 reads TGTGCCAGCAACTTGGAGGACAGGGGTTTATCCGGGGAGCTGTTTTTT.

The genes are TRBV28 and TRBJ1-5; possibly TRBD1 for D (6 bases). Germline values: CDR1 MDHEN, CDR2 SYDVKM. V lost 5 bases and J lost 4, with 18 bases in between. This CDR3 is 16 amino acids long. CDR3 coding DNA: TGTGCCAGCAGTACCCCCGGGGGGGCACGGAATCAGCCCCAGCATTTT. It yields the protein CASSTPGGARNQPQHF.

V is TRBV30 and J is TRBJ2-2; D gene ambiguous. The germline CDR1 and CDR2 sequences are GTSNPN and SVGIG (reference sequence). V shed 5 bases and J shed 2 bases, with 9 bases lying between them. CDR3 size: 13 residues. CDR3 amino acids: CAWSGSNTGELFF. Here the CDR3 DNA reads TGTGCCTGGTCCGGATCCAACACCGGGGAGCTGTTTTTT.

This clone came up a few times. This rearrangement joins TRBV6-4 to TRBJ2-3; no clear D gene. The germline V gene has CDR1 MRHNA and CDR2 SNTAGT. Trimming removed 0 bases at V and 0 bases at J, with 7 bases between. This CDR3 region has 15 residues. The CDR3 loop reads CASSDSPGSTDTQYF. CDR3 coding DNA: TGTGCCAGCAGTGACTCTCCCGGGAGCACAGATACGCAGTATTTT.

This chain's CDR3 is CASSFYPGLAGVVEQFF. Here the CDR3 DNA reads TGTGCCAGCAGTTTTTATCCGGGACTAGCGGGAGTGGTTGAGCAGTTCTTC. The chain joins TRBV28 to TRBJ2-1; 14 bases are a match to TRBD2. The CDR3 totals 17 residues. With V trimmed by 3 bases and J by 9 bases, 10 bases remained unmatched. The germline V gene has CDR1 MDHEN and CDR2 SYDVKM.

The CDR3 bases are TGTGCCAGCAGCGTGACAGGGACAGATACGCAGTATTTT. Translating gives CASSVTGTDTQYF. The chain combines TRBV13 with TRBJ2-3; 7 bases agree with TRBD1. Per the germline V gene, CDR1 is PRHDT and CDR2 is FYEKMQ (reference sequence). The CDR3 has 13 residues. The trim removed 5 bases at V and 3 bases at J, leaving 2 bases unmatched.

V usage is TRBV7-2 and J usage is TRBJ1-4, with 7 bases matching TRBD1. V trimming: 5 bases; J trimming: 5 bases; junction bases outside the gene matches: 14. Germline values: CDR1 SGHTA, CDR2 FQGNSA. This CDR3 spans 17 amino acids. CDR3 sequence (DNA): TGTGCCAGCAGCCTCGGGACAGAGGGGACTATGAATGAAAAACTGTTTTTT. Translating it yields CASSLGTEGTMNEKLFF.

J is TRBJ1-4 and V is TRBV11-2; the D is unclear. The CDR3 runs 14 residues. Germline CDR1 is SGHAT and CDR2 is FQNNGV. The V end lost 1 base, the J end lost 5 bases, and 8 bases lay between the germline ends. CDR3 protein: CASSLVARNEKLFF. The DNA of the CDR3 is TGTGCCAGCAGCTTAGTAGCCCGGAATGAAAAACTGTTTTTT.

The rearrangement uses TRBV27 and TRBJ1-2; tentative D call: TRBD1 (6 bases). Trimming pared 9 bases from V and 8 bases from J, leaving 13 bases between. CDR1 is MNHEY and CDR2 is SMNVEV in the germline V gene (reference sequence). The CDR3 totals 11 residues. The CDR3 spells CARNRACGYTF. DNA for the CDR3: TGTGCCAGAAACAGGGCCTGCGGCTACACCTTC.

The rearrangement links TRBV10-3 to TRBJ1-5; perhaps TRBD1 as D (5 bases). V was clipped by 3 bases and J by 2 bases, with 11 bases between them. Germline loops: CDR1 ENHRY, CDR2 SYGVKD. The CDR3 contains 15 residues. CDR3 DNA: TGTGCCATCAGTGAAGGGTTGGGGGGCAATCAGCCCCAGCATTTT. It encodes CAISEGLGGNQPQHF.

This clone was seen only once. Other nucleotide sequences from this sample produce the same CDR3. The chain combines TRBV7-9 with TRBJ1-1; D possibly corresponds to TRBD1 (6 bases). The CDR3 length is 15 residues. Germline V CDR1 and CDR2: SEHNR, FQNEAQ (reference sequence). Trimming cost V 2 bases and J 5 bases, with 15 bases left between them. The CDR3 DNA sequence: TGTGCCAGCAGCTTACCTCAGGGGCGGGGGACTGAAGCTTTCTTT. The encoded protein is CASSLPQGRGTEAFF.

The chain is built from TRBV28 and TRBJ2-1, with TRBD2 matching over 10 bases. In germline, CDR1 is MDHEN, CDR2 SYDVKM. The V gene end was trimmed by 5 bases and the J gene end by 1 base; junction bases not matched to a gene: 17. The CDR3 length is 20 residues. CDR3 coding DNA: TGTGCCAGCAGTCTCCTATTCCCCTCCCAGCGGGAGGGTTCCTACAATGAGCAGTTCTTC. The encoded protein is CASSLLFPSQREGSYNEQFF.

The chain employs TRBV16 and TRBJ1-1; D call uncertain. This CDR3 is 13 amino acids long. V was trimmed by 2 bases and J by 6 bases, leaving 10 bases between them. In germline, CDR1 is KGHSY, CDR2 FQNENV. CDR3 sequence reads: CASSQGVFAEAFF. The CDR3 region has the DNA TGTGCCAGCAGCCAAGGGGTTTTCGCTGAAGCTTTCTTT.

In DNA form, the CDR3 reads TGTGCCAGTAGTCGGAGCGGAGGGAACACCGGGGAGCTGTTTTTT. Protein: CASSRSGGNTGELFF. This sequence joins TRBV19 and TRBJ2-2, with a weak D call TRBD2 (5 bases). The CDR3 has 15 amino acids. Germline CDR1 LNHDA, CDR2 SQIVND (reference sequence). Deletions cut 5 bases from V and 1 base from J, with 11 bases between. The full variable domain, its missing parts supplied by reference TRBV19 and TRBJ2-2, is DGGITQSPKYLFRKEGQNVTLSCEQNLNHDAMYWYRQDPGQGLRLIYYSQIVNDFQKGDIAEGYSVSREKKESFPLTVTSAQKNPTAFYLCASSRSGGNTGELFFGEGSRLTVL.

This chain's CDR3 is CASSESGGPYEQYF. The DNA of the CDR3 is TGTGCCAGCAGCGAGTCGGGAGGGCCCTACGAGCAGTACTTC. The chain has TRBV3-1 (or the pseudogene TRBV3-2) and TRBJ2-7; 8 bases are shared with TRBD2. Germline lookup yields CDR1 LGHDT and CDR2 YNNKEL (reference sequence). The V and J ends lost 5 bases and 2 bases, in that order; junction bases with no gene match: 5. The CDR3 totals 14 residues.